One T cell receptor (beta chain) is described in this entry. Seattle patients were enrolled while actively infected and followed longitudinally. The data stem from a study of blood T cell repertoires in COVID-19. As processed by the authors: By means of reference gene primer amplification, nucleated cell counts were estimated. Clones were read by immunoSEQ multiplex PCR, and TCRdb kept only the in-frame ones, dropping some. Clonal size and the V and J genes are those of that table, whereas D and trimming came from the DNA. The sample has almost 300,000 clones; about 90% are singletons. Material for sequencing was peripheral blood. The TCR sequence derives from a woman in her 30s with COVID-19, enrolled during active disease.

Here the CDR3 reads CAWSSRTQYF. The CDR3 DNA is TGTGCCTGGAGTAGCCGTACGCAGTATTTT. The rearrangement uses TRBV30 and TRBJ2-3, with D unclear. Germline CDR1 reads GTSNPN; CDR2 reads SVGIG (reference sequence). V lost 2 bases, J lost 8 bases, and 5 bases lay in between. The CDR3 spans 10 residues.